This T cell receptor beta chain was recorded in a study of cytotoxic CD8 clonotypes in ibrutinib-treated CLL. Overall study context: After median approximately 6 years, around 14 stayed in remission, approximately 12 progressed; responses approximately 24 partial, 2 complete.

V was cut by 2 bases and J by 7 bases, with 17 bases left in between. The CDR3 consists of 16 residues. Germline V CDR1 and CDR2: LGHNA, YSLEER. TCRdb keeps only in-frame clones here, not all; method: immunoSEQ multiplex PCR. The sample carries over 15,000 clones, roughly 80% recorded once. The sequencing used PBMCs, collected before ibrutinib treatment. The chain joins TRBV4-3 to TRBJ1-4; D may be TRBD1 (5 bases). This TCR derives from a human donor with chronic lymphocytic leukemia. In nucleotides, the CDR3 is TGCGCCAGCAGCCAATTAAGGGGCAGGGTGGCTGAAAAACTGTTTTTT. Translating gives CASSQLRGRVAEKLFF.